These T cell receptor beta chains were read from a single sample in a study of T cell repertoires in cytomegalovirus infection. TCRdb ran MiXCR on the reads and lists one entry per CDR3 protein. In the table there are 75,000 to 95,000 distinct CDR3 sequences, around 49% of which are singletons. No antigen has been assigned to these receptors. Sequenced material: CD8+ T cells from cultured PBMCs, taken from culture after CMV antigen stimulation. Receptors were obtained from a human donor in good health (CMV status not recorded). Some clones in this sample may be carry-over from other donors' samples. Both conserved end residues are part of each CDR3. The D gene is left open where the match is weak. Not every row has a clone size; where given, it reads once, few, many or a size class.

>TRBV27|TRBJ2-1|.|few
CASRLLLESSYNEQFF
TGTGCCAGCAGACTACTATTAGAGAGCTCCTACAATGAGCAGTTCTTC
>TRBV28|TRBJ2-1|TRBD2|.
CASSALAGGPYNEQFF
TGTGCCAGCAGTGCCCTAGCGGGAGGACCCTACAATGAGCAGTTCTTC
>TRBV25-1|TRBJ1-6|TRBD1|.
CASRGAPGQGLILHF
TGTGCCAGCAGAGGAGCCCCGGGACAGGGGTTAATCCTCCACTTT
>TRBV6-5|TRBJ2-1|TRBD1|.
CASSLHRDRSYNEQFF
TGTGCCAGCAGTTTACACCGGGACAGATCCTACAATGAGCAGTTCTTC
>TRBV28|TRBJ2-2|.|few
CASSPDHLGGELFF
TGTGCCAGCAGTCCTGATCATCTCGGCGGGGAGCTGTTTTTT
>TRBV5-4|TRBJ2-3|TRBD2|.
CASSSSLAGRSTDTQYF
TGTGCCAGCAGCTCGTCGCTAGCGGGGAGAAGCACAGATACGCAGTATTTT
>TRBV7-8|TRBJ2-4|.|few
CASSLARASYSAKNIQYF
TGTGCCAGCAGCTTAGCGCGGGCCAGCTACTCAGCCAAAAACATTCAGTACTTC
>TRBV7-6|TRBJ1-4|.|medium-sized
CASSLADTPNEKLFF
TGTGCCAGCAGCTTAGCGGACACCCCTAATGAAAAACTGTTTTTT
>TRBV7-2|TRBJ2-1|.|many
CASSYTDEQFF
TGTGCCAGCAGTTACACGGATGAGCAGTTCTTC
>TRBV10-2|TRBJ2-7|TRBD1|few
CASSDNRGDEQYF
TGCGCCAGCAGTGATAACAGGGGGGACGAGCAGTACTTC
>TRBV6-5|TRBJ2-1|TRBD2|few
CASSPGRASGAYNEQFF
TGTGCCAGCAGTCCTGGTCGGGCTAGCGGGGCTTACAATGAGCAGTTCTTC